These 2 T cell receptor beta chains were sequenced from one sample in a study of cytomegalovirus exposure and HLA in healthy donors. This PCR relied on a set of 60 Vbeta primers and 13 Jbeta primers. Profiling relied on immunoSEQ multiplex PCR, and the TCRdb table lists in-frame clones only, not all of them. The repertoire holds about 130,000 clones, approximately 82% seen once, with around 3% in the top ten. Sequencing was carried out using PBMCs. The source of these receptors is a boy aged 2 to 10 in good health and CMV-seronegative.

The chain links TRBV25-1 to TRBJ2-1; 8 bases align to TRBD2. Germline CDR1 is MGHDK and CDR2 is SYGVNS. This CDR3 is built from 15 residues. J lost 5 bases, V lost 2 bases, and 5 bases had no gene match. The CDR3 protein is CASSEEGLGHNEQFF. The DNA of the CDR3 is TGTGCCAGCAGTGAAGAGGGACTAGGGCACAATGAGCAGTTCTTC.

The chain uses TRBV2 and TRBJ1-5; 8 nucleotides align to TRBD1. The J segment lost 6 bases and the V segment lost 2 bases, leaving 9 bases of the junction unmatched. The CDR3 runs 16 residues. Looked up from germline, CDR1 is SNHLY and CDR2 is FYNNEI. CDR3 DNA: TGTGCCAGCAGTGAATCCGCCAGGGGGCTGGGTCAGCCCCAGCATTTT. Translating gives CASSESARGLGQPQHF.